Listed here are 20 T cell receptor beta chains from one sample, sequenced in a study of T-cell reconstitution after alpha-beta-depleted transplantation in children. Unique molecular identifiers were used in preparing the TCRbeta library. TCRdb used MiXCR to reprocess the PCR reads, holding one entry per CDR3 protein. The sample has some 640,000 distinct CDR3 sequences; approximately 16% are singletons. The starting material was PBMCs from the stem cell graft donor, obtained from the stem cell graft. The receptor set was obtained from a human donor who donated a stem cell graft to a child with acute myeloid leukemia.

This sequence joins TRBV28 and TRBJ2-4; D tentatively reads TRBD1 or TRBD2 (5 bases each). This CDR3 has 15 amino acids. V lost 6 bases, J lost 0 bases, and 12 bases lay in between. Germline assignment: CDR1 MDHEN and CDR2 SYDVKM. The CDR3 spells CASSGTWLAKNIQYF. The DNA of the CDR3 is TGTGCCAGCAGCGGGACCTGGCTAGCCAAAAACATTCAGTACTTC.

This clonotype occurred many times. The chain joins TRBV6-5 to TRBJ2-7; a weak D match, TRBD1 (5 bases). Trimming removed 5 bases from V and 2 bases from J, with 16 bases in between. Germline assignment: CDR1 MNHEY and CDR2 SVGAGI. This CDR3 is 15 amino acids long. The CDR3 sequence: CASSPDNPGPYEQYF. The CDR3 DNA sequence: TGTGCCAGCAGTCCGGACAACCCCGGCCCCTACGAGCAGTACTTC.

There are many counts of this clonotype. V gene TRBV20-1 combines with J gene TRBJ2-1; either TRBD1 or TRBD2 may fit D (5 bases each). The CDR3 runs to 14 residues. Germline V gene data show CDR1 as DFQATT and CDR2 as SNEGSKA (reference sequence). Trimming pared 3 bases from V and 6 bases from J, leaving 15 bases between. The CDR3 protein is CSARLRVGGNEQFF. The CDR3 bases are TGCAGTGCTAGGCTAAGGGTTGGGGGCAATGAGCAGTTCTTC.

In its sample, this clonotype was seen a few times. The CDR3 reads CASSLGGQPLGEQYF. The CDR3 DNA follows: TGTGCCAGCAGCTTAGGGGGACAGCCCCTCGGCGAGCAGTACTTC. The chain is built from TRBV7-8 and TRBJ2-7, with 7 positions matching TRBD1. Germline V lookup: CDR1 SGHVS, CDR2 FQNEAQ. V shed 1 base and J 6 bases; nucleotides not matched to a gene: 9. This CDR3 has 15 amino acids.

This clonotype was counted ten times or more. The chain is built from TRBV27 and TRBJ1-2; D is ambiguous. Germline CDR1 and CDR2: MNHEY and SMNVEV (reference sequence). This CDR3 has 14 amino acids. V lost 3 bases, J lost 2 bases, and 10 bases lay in between. The CDR3 reads CASSFIGSNYGYTF. The CDR3 DNA reads TGTGCCAGCAGTTTTATAGGATCGAACTATGGCTACACCTTC.

The J gene is TRBJ2-7, the V gene TRBV6-2 or TRBV6-3, with TRBD1 identical over 10 bases. CDR1 and CDR2 (germline): MNHEY, SVGEGT. This CDR3 contains 15 residues. J gave up 3 bases and V 4 bases, and 6 bases lay outside the gene matches. This CDR3 is CASSFGTGEYYEQYV. The CDR3, as DNA: TGTGCCAGCAGTTTCGGGACAGGGGAGTACTACGAGCAGTACGTC.

This clonotype was seen a few times. The chain couples TRBV20-1 to TRBJ2-2; 11 bases match TRBD2. The germline CDR1 and CDR2 sequences are DFQATT and SNEGSKA (reference sequence). This CDR3 has 15 amino acids. V lost 6 bases and J lost 1; bases outside the gene matches: 4. CDR3 protein: CSAPLAGGNTGELFF. In DNA, the CDR3 is TGCAGTGCCCCCCTAGCGGGGGGGAACACCGGGGAGCTGTTTTTT.

The chain carries TRBV7-2 and TRBJ1-4, with D unresolved. This CDR3 region has 15 residues. With 2 bases removed from V and 7 bases from J, the gap between germline ends came to 14 bases. The germline CDR1 and CDR2 sequences are SGHTA and FQGNSA. This CDR3 is CASSLSLYGSEKLFF. The CDR3 nucleotides are TGTGCCAGCAGCTTATCCCTGTACGGGAGTGAAAAACTGTTTTTT.

This clonotype showed up many times. V and J are TRBV6-5 and TRBJ1-1, with TRBD1 as a possible D gene (5 bases). The V end was cut by 2 bases, the J end by 4 bases, with 8 bases between. CDR1 MNHEY and CDR2 SVGAGI come from the germline V gene. The CDR3 runs to 13 residues. The CDR3 loop is CASSYQRGTEAFF. As DNA, the CDR3 is TGTGCCAGCAGTTACCAAAGGGGCACTGAAGCTTTCTTT.

This clonotype has a count of ten or more. CDR3 residues: CSAREGGGTMNTEAFF. For the CDR3, the DNA is TGCAGTGCTAGAGAGGGTGGGGGGACCATGAACACTGAAGCTTTCTTT. The V and J genes are TRBV20-1 and TRBJ1-1; the D gene is possibly TRBD1 (5 bases). The CDR3 is 16 residues long. Germline V gene data show CDR1 as DFQATT and CDR2 as SNEGSKA (reference sequence). With 0 bases removed from V and 0 bases from J, the gap between germline ends came to 14 bases.

The gene calls are TRBV6-1 and TRBJ2-5, with 10 bases identical to TRBD2. Losses at the gene ends were 8 bases for V and 1 base for J; bases not matched to a gene: 16. Germline CDR1 is MNHNS and CDR2 is SASEGT. This CDR3 comprises 18 residues. The CDR3 is CASLVAGGVAHRQETQYF. The CDR3 DNA reads TGTGCCAGCCTTGTAGCGGGGGGCGTAGCTCACCGCCAAGAGACCCAGTACTTC.

This clonotype came up many times. DNA of the CDR3: TGCAGTGCTACCCTCATGGCCTTTGGCGGGGAATACAATGAGCAGTTCTTC. It yields the protein CSATLMAFGGEYNEQFF. The gene calls are TRBV20-1 and TRBJ2-1, with D possibly matching TRBD2 (6 bases). CDR1 DFQATT and CDR2 SNEGSKA come from the germline V gene (reference sequence). The ends were cut back, 4 bases at V and 4 bases at J, with 23 bases in the middle. The CDR3 is 17 residues long.

On this clonotype: This probably arose from a read error, given a far larger clone one base away. V is TRBV20-1 and J is TRBJ1-5, with a tentative D call TRBD1 (5 bases). Germline V gene data show CDR1 as DFQATT and CDR2 as SNEGSKA (reference sequence). V was pared by 2 bases and J by 3 bases, with 11 bases between. The CDR3 contains 14 residues. CDR3 amino acids: CSARRGDTNQPQHF. CDR3 nucleotide sequence: TGCAGTGCTAGACGAGGGGATACCAATCAGCCCCAGCATTTT.

This CDR3 is CASSLRDEGYGYTF. The DNA of the CDR3 is TGTGCCAGCAGTTTAAGGGATGAGGGCTATGGCTACACCTTC. V gene TRBV12-3 or TRBV12-4 combines with J gene TRBJ1-2; D gene unclear. This CDR3 region has 14 residues. Trimming removed 2 bases at V and 4 bases at J, with 11 bases between.

This clonotype was recorded at least ten times. CDR3 DNA sequence: TGTGCCAGCCACAGGGATGGGGAAAAACTGTTTTTT. It yields the protein CASHRDGEKLFF. This rearrangement joins TRBV12-3 or TRBV12-4 to TRBJ1-4; tentative D call: TRBD1 (6 bases). Trimming took off 8 bases at V and 8 bases at J, with 12 bases between the two ends. The CDR3 covers 12 residues.

This rearrangement joins TRBV7-9 to TRBJ2-1; 7 bases line up with TRBD2. There are 16 residues in the CDR3. V trimming: 3 bases; J trimming: 3 bases; junction bases outside the gene matches: 8. Germline CDR1 reads SEHNR; CDR2 reads FQNEAQ (reference sequence). Here the CDR3 reads CASSLSSGDLYNEQFF. The CDR3, as DNA: TGTGCCAGCAGCTTGTCCAGCGGGGATCTCTACAATGAGCAGTTCTTC.

This clonotype was picked up many times. The chain employs TRBV25-1 and TRBJ1-1, with 9 bases matching TRBD1. V was pared by 8 bases and J by 3 bases, with 7 bases of the junction left unmatched. Germline CDR1 and CDR2: MGHDK and SYGVNS. The CDR3 has 14 amino acids. In nucleotides, the CDR3 is TGTGCCAGCCGGGGGACAGGGCGGGACACTGAAGCTTTCTTT. It translates to CASRGTGRDTEAFF.

The table lists this clonotype with a few counts. A single base separates this from a much larger clone, so it may be a read error. J is TRBJ2-4 and V is TRBV12-3 or TRBV12-4; D gene uncertain. V shed 2 bases and J shed 7 bases, with 3 bases lying between them. The CDR3 sequence is 11 residues long. The CDR3 DNA is TGTGCCAGCAGTTTAAATAACATTCAGTACTTC. Residues: CASSLNNIQYF.

In this sample, this clonotype turned up a few times. The chain carries TRBV7-9 and TRBJ1-5; D gene ambiguous. Germline-derived CDR1 and CDR2 are SEHNR and FQNEAQ (reference sequence). The CDR3 spans 14 residues. V was cut by 1 base and J by 6 bases, with 10 bases left in between. The CDR3 protein is CASSLGVDSQPQHF. In nucleotides, the CDR3 is TGTGCCAGCAGCTTAGGAGTAGACTCTCAGCCCCAGCATTTT.

This clonotype was detected ten times or more. V and J are TRBV20-1 and TRBJ1-3; D perhaps matches TRBD1 (5 bases). Trimming stripped 6 bases from V and 2 bases from J, with 11 bases between. The germline V gene has CDR1 DFQATT and CDR2 SNEGSKA (reference sequence). The CDR3 length is 13 residues. The CDR3 bases are TGCAGTGCCGCCCCAGGGACTGGAAACACCATATATTTT. It specifies CSAAPGTGNTIYF.